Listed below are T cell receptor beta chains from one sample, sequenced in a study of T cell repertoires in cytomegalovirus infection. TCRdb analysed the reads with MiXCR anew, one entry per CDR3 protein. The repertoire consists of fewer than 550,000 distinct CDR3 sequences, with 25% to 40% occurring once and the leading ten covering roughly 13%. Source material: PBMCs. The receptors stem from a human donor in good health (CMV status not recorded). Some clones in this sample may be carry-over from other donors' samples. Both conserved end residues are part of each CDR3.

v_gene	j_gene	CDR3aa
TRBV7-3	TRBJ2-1	CASSLSTGLMSEQFF
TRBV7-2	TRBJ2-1	CASSLQRSSYNEQFF
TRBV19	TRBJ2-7	CASSMGQTYYEQYF
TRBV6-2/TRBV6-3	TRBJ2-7	CASTPASDSTYEQYF
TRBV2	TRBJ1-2	CASSPNGQRGGYTF
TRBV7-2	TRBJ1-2	CASSLTGDYGYTF
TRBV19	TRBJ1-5	CASSSAGGGNQPQHF
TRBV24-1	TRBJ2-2	CATSDLGTGVTGELFF
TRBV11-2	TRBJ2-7	CASSLDLAGGPSQYF
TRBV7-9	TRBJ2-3	CASQRADTQYF
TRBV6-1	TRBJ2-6	CASRTGDSGANVLTF
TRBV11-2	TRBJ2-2	CASSLEAGNTGELFF
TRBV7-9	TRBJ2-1	CASSIRQGGAYNEQFF
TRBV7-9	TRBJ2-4	CASSLIAGVAKNIQYF
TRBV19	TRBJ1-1	CASSTLDRGRSEAFF
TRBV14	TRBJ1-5	CASSHPPPRGSNQPQHF
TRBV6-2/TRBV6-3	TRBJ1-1	CASSRGGADTEAFF
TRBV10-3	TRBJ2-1	CAISEFEGDYYNEQFF
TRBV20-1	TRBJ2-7	CSAAGQRGEQYF
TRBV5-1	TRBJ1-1	CASSSDFGTEAFF
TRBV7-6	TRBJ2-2	CASSLVSTGELFF